The clone carrying this T cell receptor beta chain is a singleton in its sample. Pretreatment sampling and on-treatment sampling together yielded between 1 and 8 samples for each patient. The data were taken from a study of PD-L1 blockade in urothelial cancer. Study context: Atezolizumab at 1,200 mg intravenously every 3 weeks was started by patients in the mid-2010s. Most patients, about 90% of the roughly 29, were males with bladder-origin cancer. Blood gave a median roughly 140,000 T cells.

Method: immunoSEQ multiplex PCR; TCRdb's copy keeps in-frame clones and lacks some. This table holds fewer than 25,000 clones, around 88% found once. Trimming removed 2 bases from V and 5 bases from J; junction bases left unmatched: 10. Germline CDR1 and CDR2: MNHEY and SMNVEV (reference sequence). The CDR3 consists of 17 residues. The clonotype originates from a man in his fifties or sixties with urothelial cancer. The specimen comprised PBMCs, sampled around atezolizumab (anti-PD-L1) treatment. The gene calls are TRBV27 and TRBJ2-7; TRBD2 matches 12 bases. The CDR3 bases are TGTGCCAGCAGTTTAACGGTGACTAGCGGGAGTATCAACGAGCAGTACTTC. Protein product: CASSLTVTSGSINEQYF.